A single T cell receptor (beta chain) is shown here with its context. Authors' methods: Amplification with reference gene primers provided the estimates of nucleated cell counts. The protocol was immunoSEQ multiplex PCR, while the TCRdb copy is restricted to in-frame clones and leaves out a portion. The V and J calls and clone size are taken from that table; D and trimming were inferred from the DNA. The sample contains 65,000 to 100,000 clones, more than 80% of which appear only once. This sample stems from a study of blood T cell repertoires in COVID-19. Across the whole study: From the United States, Italy and Spain came samples of acute and convalescent COVID-19. PBMCs, B-cell-depleted T cells, or T cells were the source of the cDNA or gDNA that made up the material.

The CDR3 consists of 14 residues. The germline V gene has CDR1 MNHEY and CDR2 SVGAGI. V was pared by 6 bases and J by 4 bases, with 4 bases of the junction left unmatched. The sequenced material came from peripheral blood. The TCR was taken from a human donor in a cohort sampled during active COVID-19. The chain employs TRBV6-5 and TRBJ1-2; 11 bases are shared with TRBD1. CDR3 DNA: TGTGCCAGCAGCTGGGGGACAGGGGGCTATGGCTACACCTTC. This encodes CASSWGTGGYGYTF.